The 9 T cell receptor beta chains given below trace back to one sample, sequenced in a study of blood T cells in healthy people across ages. Next came a second PCR, run for about 7 to 12 cycles, which used a sample-barcoded 5' primer along with a J-beta primer mix. TCRdb called the 5' RACE reads again in MiXCR, with one record for every CDR3 protein. The table has some 1.4 million distinct CDR3 sequences, 42% seen once. Sequenced input: blood. These receptors were obtained from a young woman in good health.

This clonotype occurred once. A much more abundant neighbour one base away suggests this may be a read error. The CDR3: CSVGLALRDNEQYF. CDR3 DNA sequence: TGCAGCGTGGGACTAGCCCTTCGGGACAATGAGCAGTACTTC. The chain couples TRBV29-1 to TRBJ2-5; TRBD2 aligns across 9 bases. V lost 6 bases and J lost 11; bases outside the gene matches: 16. The CDR3 runs to 14 residues. Germline values: CDR1 SQVTM, CDR2 ANQGSEA. The entire variable domain, with the rest obtained from reference TRBV29-1 and TRBJ2-5, is as follows: SAVISQKPSRDICQRGTSLTIQCQVDSQVTMMFWYRQQPGQSLTLIATANQGSEATYESGFVIDKFPISRPNLTFSTLTVSNMSPEDSSIYLCSVGLALRDNEQYFGPGTRLLVL.

The chain employs TRBV5-6 and TRBJ2-7; 8 nucleotides agree with TRBD2. Trimming at V came to 0 bases and at J to 0 bases, leaving 2 bases not matched to a gene. Germline assignment: CDR1 SGHDT and CDR2 YYEEEE. The CDR3 extends over 15 amino acids. In nucleotides, the CDR3 is TGTGCCAGCAGCTTGGAGACTAGCGCCTCCTACGAGCAGTACTTC. As protein: CASSLETSASYEQYF.

The chain carries TRBV2 and TRBJ2-3; D assignment may be TRBD1 or TRBD2 (5 bases each). In germline, CDR1 is SNHLY, CDR2 FYNNEI. This CDR3 has 14 residues. Trimming stripped 6 bases from V and 4 bases from J, with 14 bases between. Written as DNA, the CDR3 is TGTGCCAGCAGCTGGGACCGCCGGGCAGATACGCAGTATTTT. Translated: CASSWDRRADTQYF. The complete variable domain, with remaining parts taken from reference TRBV2 and TRBJ2-3, reads EPEVTQTPSHQVTQMGQEVILRCVPISNHLYFYWYRQILGQKVEFLVSFYNNEISEKSEIFDDQFSVERPDGSNFTLKIRSTKLEDSAMYFCASSWDRRADTQYFGPGTRLTVL.

This clonotype was seen repeatedly, ten times or more. The rearrangement uses TRBV7-6 and TRBJ2-2, with unresolved D. The CDR3 is 14 residues long. Germline CDR1 SGHVS, CDR2 FNYEAQ. V lost 5 bases and J 0 bases, leaving 7 bases between the germline ends. The DNA of the CDR3 is TGTGCCAGCAGCCCCCGCGCGAACACCGGGGAGCTGTTTTTT. Its translation is CASSPRANTGELFF.

A remark on this clonotype: The junction does not match germline at one end; this may be a read error. For the CDR3, the DNA is TGCAGTGCCAGAGGGAGGGGCGGGACTCCCTCCTACAATGAGCAGTTCTTC. Translating gives CSARGRGGTPSYNEQFF. The V call is TRBV20-1, the J call TRBJ2-1, with 7 bases fitting TRBD2. The CDR3 loop spans 17 amino acids. In germline, CDR1 is DFQATT, CDR2 SNEGSKA (reference sequence).

As regards this clonotype: Mismatch with germline at one junction end may stem from a read error. This rearrangement joins TRBV12-3 or TRBV12-4 to TRBJ2-1; D is ambiguous. The CDR3 totals 16 residues. The CDR3 sequence: CASGLSGTDLYNEQFF. DNA of the CDR3: TGTGCCAGCGGTTTATCGGGCACAGACCTTTACAATGAGCAGTTCTTC.

V and J are TRBV7-9 and TRBJ2-7, with TRBD2 matching over 9 bases. V was pared by 5 bases and J by 3 bases, with 8 bases of the junction left unmatched. This CDR3 has 15 amino acids. Germline V CDR1 and CDR2: SEHNR, FQNEAQ (reference sequence). CDR3 nucleotide sequence: TGTGCCAGCAGCCTGCAGCGGGAGGCTTTCTACGAGCAGTACTTC. Translation gives CASSLQREAFYEQYF.

As to this clonotype: Mismatch with germline at one junction end may stem from a read error. The chain couples TRBV14 to TRBJ2-7; D possibly corresponds to TRBD1 (6 bases). This CDR3 is built from 13 residues. Germline CDR1 is SGHDN and CDR2 is FVKESK. This CDR3 reads CASNQDSRGEQYF. The CDR3 region has the DNA TGTGCCAGCAACCAAGATTCCAGGGGCGAGCAGTACTTC.

This clonotype was seen repeatedly, ten times or more. Sequence at one end of the junction differs from germline and may be a read error. The genes are TRBV6-6 and TRBJ2-5; TRBD1 aligns across 8 bases. CDR3 size: 14 residues. Germline values: CDR1 MNHNY, CDR2 SVGAGI (reference sequence). CDR3 protein: CASSAGTGQKTQYF. The CDR3, as DNA: TGTGCCAGCAGTGCGGGGACAGGCCAAAAGACCCAGTACTTC.